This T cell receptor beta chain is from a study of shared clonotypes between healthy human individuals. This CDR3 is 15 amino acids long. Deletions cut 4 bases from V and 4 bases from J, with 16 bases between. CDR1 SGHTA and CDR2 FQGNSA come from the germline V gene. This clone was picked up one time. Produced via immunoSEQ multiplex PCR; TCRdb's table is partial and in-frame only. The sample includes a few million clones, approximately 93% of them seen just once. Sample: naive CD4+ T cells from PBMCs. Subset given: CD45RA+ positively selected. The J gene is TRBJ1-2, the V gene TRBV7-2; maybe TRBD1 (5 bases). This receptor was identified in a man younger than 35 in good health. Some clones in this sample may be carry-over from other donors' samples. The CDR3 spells CASSSAQPGSYGYTF. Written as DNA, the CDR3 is TGTGCCAGCAGCTCCGCCCAGCCAGGGTCCTATGGCTACACCTTC.